This TCR beta chain is from a study of identical twins. TCRdb fed the 5' RACE reads into MiXCR, producing one record per CDR3 protein. The sample has 510,000 or so distinct CDR3 sequences, 13% to 15% seen once. This CDR3 comprises 17 residues. Trimming at V came to 1 base and at J to 8 bases, leaving 8 bases not matched to a gene. Germline CDR1 is MGHRA and CDR2 is YSYEKL. The same data also contributed to another study, on yellow fever vaccine responses in identical twins.

The receptor comes from a woman aged 18-30 years in good health. Sequencing was done on a sample of CD4+ T cells sorted from blood. J is TRBJ2-1 and V is TRBV4-1, with TRBD2 identical over 13 bases. DNA for the CDR3: TGCGCCAGCAGCCAAGTAGGGACTAGCGGGATAGGGGATGAGCAGTTCTTC. It specifies CASSQVGTSGIGDEQFF.